The 10 T cell receptor beta chains in this list originate from one sample, sequenced in a study of technical replicates of blood from several donors. Sequencing used immunoSEQ multiplex PCR; TCRdb keeps in-frame clones, though not all of them. Among around 8,000 clones listed, roughly 90% were seen once. Sample: PBMCs. The origin of the receptors is a human donor in good health.

The J gene is TRBJ2-5, the V gene TRBV2, with 8 bases aligning to TRBD2. Germline-derived CDR1 and CDR2 are SNHLY and FYNNEI. The CDR3 extends over 17 amino acids. V lost 3 bases to trimming and J lost 1 base; unmatched junction nucleotides: 10. CDR3 amino acids: CASSDRLLADTQETQYF. The CDR3, as DNA: TGTGCCAGCAGTGACCGGCTACTAGCGGACACCCAAGAGACCCAGTACTTC.

This sequence joins TRBV10-3 and TRBJ1-1, with D unresolved. There are 13 residues in the CDR3. CDR1 is ENHRY and CDR2 is SYGVKD in the germline V gene. V dropped 5 bases and J dropped 1 base, with 8 bases sitting between them. The CDR3 is CAISLRENTEAFF. The CDR3 DNA reads TGTGCCATCAGTCTGAGAGAGAACACTGAAGCTTTCTTT.

V usage is TRBV6-1 and J usage is TRBJ1-1; D possibly corresponds to TRBD1 (5 bases). The CDR3 has 16 amino acids. Trimming shortened V by 2 bases and J by 0 bases, and 13 bases separated the two germline ends. Germline V gene data show CDR1 as MNHNS and CDR2 as SASEGT. Here the CDR3 DNA reads TGTGCCAGCAGTGAATCGGCAAACAGGCTGAACACTGAAGCTTTCTTT. Protein sequence: CASSESANRLNTEAFF.

V and J are TRBV7-2 and TRBJ1-1; 11 bases agree with TRBD1. J lost 5 bases, V lost 0 bases, and 5 bases had no gene match. Germline CDR1 SGHTA, CDR2 FQGNSA. The CDR3 runs 16 residues. CDR3 DNA: TGTGCCAGCAGCTTAGCCGGGACAGGGGGTTGGACTGAAGCTTTCTTT. It specifies CASSLAGTGGWTEAFF.

The chain recombines TRBV5-1 with TRBJ2-5, with D possibly matching TRBD2 (6 bases). From germline, CDR1 is SGHRS and CDR2 YFSETQ. This CDR3 spans 16 amino acids. The germline V and J ends were trimmed by 1 base and 4 bases, with 17 bases remaining between them. CDR3 sequence (DNA): TGCGCCAGCAGCTTGTCCGGCGCCGGAGGGTCAGAGACCCAGTACTTC. The encoded protein is CASSLSGAGGSETQYF.

V and J are TRBV30 and TRBJ2-2; tentatively, D is TRBD2 (5 bases). This CDR3 is built from 15 residues. V lost 0 bases to trimming and J lost 4 bases, with 12 bases between them. The germline V gene has CDR1 GTSNPN and CDR2 SVGIG (reference sequence). DNA for the CDR3: TGTGCCTGGAGTGTAGGACTCACCTTCACCGGGGAGCTGTTTTTT. It yields the protein CAWSVGLTFTGELFF.

V gene TRBV2 combines with J gene TRBJ2-1; maybe TRBD2 (5 bases). Germline V gives CDR1 SNHLY, CDR2 FYNNEI. Deletions cut 7 bases from V and 7 bases from J, with 14 bases between. This CDR3 has 13 residues. This CDR3 is CASTRSSGNEQFF. CDR3 sequence (DNA): TGTGCCAGCACCCGCTCCTCGGGGAATGAGCAGTTCTTC. Based on the CDR3 plus reference TRBV2 and TRBJ2-1, the full variable domain is EPEVTQTPSHQVTQMGQEVILRCVPISNHLYFYWYRQILGQKVEFLVSFYNNEISEKSEIFDDQFSVERPDGSNFTLKIRSTKLEDSAMYFCASTRSSGNEQFFGPGTRLTVL.

J is TRBJ2-5 and V is TRBV2; TRBD1 aligns across 10 bases. With V trimmed by 7 bases and J by 3 bases, 8 bases remained unmatched. This CDR3 contains 15 residues. In germline, CDR1 is SNHLY, CDR2 FYNNEI. The CDR3 protein is CASKGGTGDKETQYF. In DNA, the CDR3 is TGTGCCAGCAAAGGGGGGACAGGGGATAAAGAGACCCAGTACTTC.

The chain couples TRBV13 to TRBJ1-4; unclear D gene. The ends were cut back, 7 bases at V and 3 bases at J, with 12 bases in the middle. CDR3 size: 14 residues. Germline V lookup: CDR1 PRHDT, CDR2 FYEKMQ (reference sequence). For the CDR3, the DNA is TGTGCCAGCACCCGGAGGGTTTCTAATGAAAAACTGTTTTTT. Its protein is CASTRRVSNEKLFF. The whole variable domain, filled in from reference TRBV13 and TRBJ1-4, reads AAGVIQSPRHLIKEKRETATLKCYPIPRHDTVYWYQQGPGQDPQFLISFYEKMQSDKGSIPDRFSAQQFSDYHSELNMSSLELGDSALYFCASTRRVSNEKLFFGSGTQLSVL.

The chain couples TRBV5-1 to TRBJ2-7; 7 nucleotides agree with TRBD2. From germline, CDR1 is SGHRS and CDR2 YFSETQ. V was pared by 4 bases and J by 2 bases, with 6 bases of the junction left unmatched. The CDR3 has 14 residues. The CDR3: CASSPPSGPYEQYF. The CDR3 nucleotides read TGCGCCAGCAGCCCCCCTAGCGGACCCTACGAGCAGTACTTC.